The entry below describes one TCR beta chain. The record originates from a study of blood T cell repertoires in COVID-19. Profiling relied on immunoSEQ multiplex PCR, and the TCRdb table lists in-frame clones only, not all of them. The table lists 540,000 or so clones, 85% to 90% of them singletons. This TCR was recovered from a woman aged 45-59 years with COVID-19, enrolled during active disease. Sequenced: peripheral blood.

DNA of the CDR3: TGTGCCAGCAGCTTCCTAGAGATCTCTGGGGCCAACGTCCTGACTTTC. Its protein is CASSFLEISGANVLTF. This chain joins TRBV7-2 and TRBJ2-6, with D unclear. V shed 3 bases and J shed 0 bases, with 9 bases lying between them. CDR3 length: 16 residues. CDR1 is SGHTA and CDR2 is FQGNSA in the germline V gene.